This T cell receptor beta chain comes out of a study of shared clonotypes between healthy human individuals (TCRdb year 2020). Study-level background: The cohort included three men and a couple of women between 18 and 49 years of age. Per donor, three plates each were used for CD4 naive and CD4 memory, two for CD8 naive, and one for CD8 memory. Blood TCR repertoires of a handful of healthy adults were deeply sequenced to estimate repertoire size and the extent of clonotype sharing between individuals. To increase sequencing depth and limit assay-specific biases, TCR repertoire library preparation and sequencing were carried out by different laboratories using diverse techniques. Between about 0.85 and 9.5 billion PBMCs per donor were obtained by leukapheresis. The paper's findings and limits, for the study overall: Even with the large sequencing depth, rarefaction of the sorted-subset datasets indicated that sequencing was incomplete. Larger estimated clonotype richness was generally found for naive subsets than for memory subsets. Pairwise subsampling indicated that sequencing depth was expected to affect the degree of clonotype sharing among donors. Compared with non-shared clonotypes, the clonotypes found in all four sorted-subset donors had higher generation probabilities. Only blood was sampled, and tissue TCR repertoires likely differ from those in blood. The small number of donors limited the genetic and exposure-history diversity represented. Sharing across four donors was observed for around 5% of naive CD4, over 3% of naive CD8, about 2.3% of memory CD4, and around 0.4% of memory CD8 clonotypes.

Using the deep immunoSEQ assay, multiplex PCR amplified TCR CDR3 regions from genomic DNA. Extracted genomic DNA from each cell subset was distributed evenly across all wells of several immunoSEQ 96-well plates, and each plate was treated as a replicate. Each replicate PCR for sorted subsets received about 200 ng genomic DNA, equal to about 30,000 T cell genomes. The purified libraries were quantified using a Qubit 3.0 fluorometer, sized with a Bioanalyzer 2100, and then quantified again using the KAPA Library Quantification kit. A separate single-read 150-cycle Illumina NextSeq 550 flow cell was used to sequence each immunoSEQ 96-well plate. Per the authors' processing: Because only junctional sequences without quality scores were contained in the immunoSEQ output, filtering matching that applied to full-length reads could not be performed. To assign V/J genes and CDR3, sequences were annotated using PyIR, a Python wrapper for IgBLAST v1.9, with IMGT germline references. Reads were filtered out if the reads had weak V/J assignments (E-value above 1e-6), no CDR3, stop codons, out-of-frame junctions, or ambiguous translated residues. V3J clonotypes were defined as sequences sharing an identical inferred V gene, J gene, and CDR3 amino acid sequence. The percentage overlap between two repertoires was calculated by dividing the number of shared unique clonotypes by the size of the smaller repertoire. RTK rarefaction, the Chao1 estimator, and Recon v2.1 estimates of unobserved clonotypes were used to assess repertoire richness. OLGA was used to compute generation probabilities for all TCRbeta clonotypes that the gDNA method yielded from a few donors. Not all clones reach the TCRdb copy of this immuneACCESS table, which keeps in-frame sequences only. Checked studies attribute under half of the gap to unresolved V genes and leave the rest unexplained. That table supplies the V and J calls and clone size; D and trimming were determined from the DNA. The sample table lists a few million clones, 80% to 95% of them with a count of one. The ten largest make up about 0.41% of the sample.

The donors were healthy, HIV-negative adults who had no recently reported acute infections or vaccinations. Every donor was a Caucasian adult living in Nashville, Tennessee, USA. CD4+ T cells were enriched by magnetic negative selection; naive cells were then positively selected on CD45RA, and the negative fraction formed the memory subset. Blood was collected by leukapheresis, and PBMCs were isolated by Ficoll-Histopaque density gradient centrifugation and then cryopreserved in liquid nitrogen vapor phase. Analytical flow cytometry was used to check the purity and quantity of each magnetically sorted T cell population. From each sorted fraction, genomic DNA was isolated and quantified by UV absorbance on a Nanodrop 2000c. Comment on this clone: It has no known antigen specificity. No base-level quality is on record; no much larger clone is a single base apart.

V loses 2 bases, J loses 5 bases, and the germline ends lie 12 bases apart. CDR1 MDHEN and CDR2 SYDVKM were looked up in the germline V gene. The CDR3 covers 14 residues, taking in both the cysteine and the phenylalanine. CDR3 DNA only is kept here, 42 bases in frame from base 1. The chain is encoded by TRBV28 joined to TRBJ1-2; the D gene identity is not certain. This TCR was recovered from a man aged 18 to 29 in good health. Some clones in this sample may be carry-over from other donors' samples. Sequencing was performed on naive CD4+ T cells from PBMCs. The cell subset or site label on this specimen signifies: CD45RA+ positively selected. The DNA sequence is as follows: TGTGCCAGCAGTTTAAGCGCGACGGGTTATGGCTACACCTTC. It translates as CASSLSATGYGYTF.